The clone carrying this T cell receptor beta chain came up a few times. TCRdb reprocessed the PCR reads via MiXCR and lists one record per CDR3 protein. The sample holds about 640,000 distinct CDR3 sequences, just under 20% seen once. This CDR3 has 14 residues. Germline V lookup: CDR1 SNHLY, CDR2 FYNNEI. V was cut by 9 bases and J by 5 bases, with 19 bases left in between. The data stem from a study of molecular identifiers for immune sequencing clone quantification. Sample: naive CD8+ T cells from blood, with Jurkat cell RNA spiked in. Indicated subset: FACS-sorted CD8+CD4-CCR7+CD45RA+ naive T cells. This TCR was sampled from a human donor in good health. Some libraries in this study had Jurkat cell RNA spiked in. The chain is built from TRBV2 and TRBJ1-1; D is undetermined. In DNA form, the CDR3 reads TGTGCCAGTAGAGAGGGAGGAAGGGTTACTGAAGCTTTCTTT. It translates to CASREGGRVTEAFF.